Each of the 5 T cell receptor beta chains below was sequenced from the same sample in a study of T cell responses to AZD1222 COVID-19 vaccine. Sequenced by immunoSEQ multiplex PCR; TCRdb stores in-frame clones only, minus some. The profile covers roughly 80,000 clones, with around four fifths appearing a single time and roughly 3.1% taken by the ten largest. Sequenced here: peripheral blood, sampled on day 0 of AZD1222 vaccination. These receptors originate from an adult in good health.

The rearrangement links TRBV27 to TRBJ2-3, with TRBD2 matching 7 bases. This CDR3 spans 15 amino acids. The trim removed 3 bases at V and 1 base at J, leaving 4 bases unmatched. Germline lookup yields CDR1 MNHEY and CDR2 SMNVEV (reference sequence). The CDR3 sequence: CASSFQTSGTDTQYF. The CDR3, as DNA: TGTGCCAGCAGTTTCCAAACTAGCGGCACAGATACGCAGTATTTT.

Written as DNA, the CDR3 is TGTGCCAGCGGCCCCCGCCCGACAGGGGGCAATGGCTACACCTTC. The encoded protein is CASGPRPTGGNGYTF. This chain uses TRBV6-5 with TRBJ1-2; the match to TRBD1 covers 10 bases. The CDR3 is 15 residues long. Germline-derived CDR1 and CDR2 are MNHEY and SVGAGI. V shed 8 bases, J shed 6 bases, and the junction held 12 bases outside the gene matches.

The chain couples TRBV6-2 or TRBV6-3 to TRBJ1-2; D gene uncertain. The CDR3 has 13 amino acids. CDR1 is MNHEY, CDR2 SVGEGT, per germline. V dropped 2 bases and J dropped 5 bases, with 9 bases sitting between them. CDR3 DNA sequence: TGTGCCAGCAGTTACCCTCCGGCGTATGGCTACACCTTC. Its protein is CASSYPPAYGYTF.

The J gene is TRBJ1-1, the V gene TRBV7-2; 8 bases are a match to TRBD1. The CDR3 is 15 amino acids. Unmatched junction bases numbered 6, after V lost 4 bases and J lost 2 bases. Germline loops: CDR1 SGHTA, CDR2 FQGNSA. CDR3 DNA: TGTGCCAGCAGCTCCCGTGACAGGGGAAACACTGAAGCTTTCTTT. Translating it yields CASSSRDRGNTEAFF.

This chain connects TRBV7-2 to TRBJ1-2; TRBD1 matches at 12 bases. With 0 bases clipped from V and 8 bases from J, the junction kept 4 bases outside the gene matches. CDR3 length equals 15 residues. Germline V CDR1 and CDR2: SGHTA, FQGNSA. The CDR3 reads CASSLAGQGAGGYTF. The CDR3 DNA reads TGTGCCAGCAGCTTAGCGGGACAGGGGGCAGGAGGCTACACCTTC.